A single sample gave rise to the 21 T cell receptor beta chains below, sequenced in a study of cytomegalovirus exposure and HLA in healthy donors. A multiplex PCR was run with 60 Vbeta primers and 13 Jbeta primers. The repertoire was sequenced with immunoSEQ multiplex PCR; TCRdb's copy has only in-frame clones and lacks some. The sample has about 130,000 clones, around 67% seen once. Sequencing was carried out using PBMCs. All receptors come from a man aged 60-69 years in good health and CMV-seropositive.

The sample holds one count of this clone. In DNA, the CDR3 is TGTGCCAGCTCACCAGATACAGGGTTTAATTCACCCCTCCACTTT. It encodes CASSPDTGFNSPLHF. V gene TRBV18 combines with J gene TRBJ1-6, with a tentative D call TRBD1 (6 bases). CDR3 length: 15 amino acids. V lost 2 bases and J 6 bases, leaving 11 bases between the germline ends. Per germline, CDR1 KGHSH and CDR2 LQKENI.

This clone was counted between two and nine times. The genes are TRBV7-8 and TRBJ1-3, with TRBD1 matching over 8 bases. CDR1 SGHVS and CDR2 FQNEAQ come from the germline V gene. The V gene end was trimmed by 4 bases and the J gene end by 9 bases; junction bases not matched to a gene: 8. CDR3 size: 14 residues. This chain's CDR3 is CASSSNRGASTIYF. The DNA of the CDR3 is TGTGCCAGCAGCTCCAACAGGGGGGCAAGCACCATATATTTT. Full variable domain (rest looked up from reference TRBV7-8 and TRBJ1-3): GAGVSQSPRYKVAKRGQDVALRCDPISGHVSLFWYQQALGQGPEFLTYFQNEAQLDKSGLPSDRFFAERPEGSVSTLKIQRTQQEDSAVYLCASSSNRGASTIYFGEGSWLTVV.

J is TRBJ2-3 and V is TRBV2, with 9 positions matching TRBD2. Germline V lookup: CDR1 SNHLY, CDR2 FYNNEI. Trimming cost V 6 bases and J 6 bases; bases outside gene matches: 10. There are 15 residues in the CDR3. The CDR3 reads CASSVERTSVDTQYF. For the CDR3, the DNA is TGTGCCAGCAGCGTGGAAAGGACTAGCGTTGATACGCAGTATTTT.

This clone was detected once. This chain joins TRBV10-1 and TRBJ2-3; D possibly corresponds to TRBD2 (5 bases). V lost 6 bases and J 5 bases, leaving 12 bases between the germline ends. CDR1 is WNHNN and CDR2 is SYGVQD in the germline V gene (reference sequence). CDR3 size: 13 residues. The DNA for the CDR3 is TGCGCCAGCAGCGGACTGGAGAGAGATACGCAGTATTTT. The encoded protein is CASSGLERDTQYF.

The rearrangement links TRBV6-5 to TRBJ2-7; the D gene is possibly TRBD1 (6 bases). The CDR3 loop spans 13 amino acids. Germline loops: CDR1 MNHEY, CDR2 SVGAGI. V was shortened by 6 bases and J by 4 bases, with 13 bases between the two germline ends. CDR3 in DNA: TGTGCCAGCAGGGGGACACTTTTATACGAGCAGTACTTC. It specifies CASRGTLLYEQYF.

The CDR3 nucleotides are TGCGCCAGCAGCCAACGACTAGCGGGTCTTACCGGGGAGCTGTTTTTT. Translation: CASSQRLAGLTGELFF. The V and J genes are TRBV4-1 and TRBJ2-2; 10 bases are a match to TRBD2. The V segment lost 2 bases and the J segment 5 bases; nucleotides outside the gene matches: 5. This CDR3 is built from 16 residues. Germline CDR1 MGHRA, CDR2 YSYEKL.

J is TRBJ1-1 and V is TRBV5-1, with D unclear. Germline-derived CDR1 and CDR2 are SGHRS and YFSETQ. The CDR3 sequence is 15 residues long. V was cut by 2 bases and J by 5 bases, with 16 bases left in between. This chain's CDR3 is CASSFGLTRGTEAFF. The CDR3 DNA is TGCGCCAGCAGCTTTGGACTGACCCGAGGTACTGAAGCTTTCTTT. The full variable domain, completed using reference TRBV5-1 and TRBJ1-1, is KAGVTQTPRYLIKTRGQQVTLSCSPISGHRSVSWYQQTPGQGLQFLFEYFSETQRNKGNFPGRFSGRQFSNSRSEMNVSTLELGDSALYLCASSFGLTRGTEAFFGQGTRLTVV.

The chain uses TRBV19 and TRBJ1-1, with a weak D call TRBD1 (6 bases). This CDR3 has 15 amino acids. Germline V gene sequence: CDR1 LNHDA, CDR2 SQIVND (reference sequence). V lost 7 bases to trimming and J lost 3 bases, with 18 bases between them. The CDR3 region is CASTQGGGYYTEAFF. CDR3 sequence (DNA): TGTGCCAGTACTCAAGGGGGGGGCTATTACACTGAAGCTTTCTTT.

This chain joins TRBV6-6 and TRBJ2-5, with 8 positions matching TRBD1. Gene TRBJ2-7 matches the end of the DNA better, so the J call may be wrong. The CDR3 covers 15 residues. Germline V gives CDR1 MNHNY, CDR2 SVGAGI (reference sequence). The CDR3 spells CASSYVDRDFYEQYF. Written as DNA, the CDR3 is TGTGCCAGCAGTTACGTGGACAGGGACTTTTACGAGCAGTACTTC.

The rearrangement links TRBV28 to TRBJ1-4; no clear D. This CDR3 has 12 residues. Germline V gene data show CDR1 as MDHEN and CDR2 as SYDVKM. V shed 2 bases and J shed 8 bases, with 6 bases lying between them. CDR3: CASSLEEEKLFF. The CDR3 DNA is TGTGCCAGCAGTTTAGAAGAGGAAAAACTGTTTTTT.

V is TRBV27 and J is TRBJ1-5, with 9 bases identical to TRBD1. J was trimmed by 5 bases and V by 3 bases; bases with no gene match: 2. This CDR3 is built from 14 residues. Germline V gives CDR1 MNHEY, CDR2 SMNVEV (reference sequence). The CDR3 sequence: CASSLTGGYQPQHF. As DNA, the CDR3 is TGTGCCAGCAGTTTGACAGGGGGATATCAGCCCCAGCATTTT.

The rearrangement links TRBV30 to TRBJ2-7, with D perhaps TRBD1 (6 bases). Germline-derived CDR1 and CDR2 are GTSNPN and SVGIG (reference sequence). CDR3 length: 13 residues. Trimming shortened V by 4 bases and J by 6 bases, and 16 bases separated the two germline ends. The DNA of the CDR3 is TGTGCCTGGATAGGGGACACCGCTTTCGAGCAGTACTTC. As protein: CAWIGDTAFEQYF.

This chain uses TRBV7-9 with TRBJ2-7; D unresolved. Looked up from germline, CDR1 is SEHNR and CDR2 is FQNEAQ (reference sequence). The CDR3 length is 9 residues. The ends were cut back, 5 bases at V and 9 bases at J, with 5 bases in the middle. CDR3 protein: CASSPMQYF. The DNA for the CDR3 is TGTGCCAGCAGCCCAATGCAGTACTTC.

This clone turned up a few times. The chain joins TRBV19 to TRBJ2-2; 7 bases fit TRBD1. The CDR3 runs 15 residues. The germline V gene encodes CDR1 LNHDA and CDR2 SQIVND (reference sequence). Trimming cost V 9 bases and J 0 bases; bases outside gene matches: 7. The CDR3 DNA is TGTGCCAGCAGACAGGGTGGGGCGAACACCGGGGAGCTGTTTTTT. As protein: CASRQGGANTGELFF. Drawing the rest from reference TRBV19 and TRBJ2-2, the complete variable domain is DGGITQSPKYLFRKEGQNVTLSCEQNLNHDAMYWYRQDPGQGLRLIYYSQIVNDFQKGDIAEGYSVSREKKESFPLTVTSAQKNPTAFYLCASRQGGANTGELFFGEGSRLTVL.

The CDR3 DNA follows: TGTGCCATCAGTGAGCGGAGAGAGGAGACCCAGTACTTC. Encoded protein: CAISERREETQYF. The chain carries TRBV10-3 and TRBJ2-5; D is ambiguous. Germline CDR1 is ENHRY and CDR2 is SYGVKD. Trimming pared 2 bases from V and 5 bases from J, leaving 9 bases between. The CDR3 totals 13 residues.

This chain uses TRBV28 with TRBJ1-5; D not certain. The CDR3 spans 13 residues. V shed 3 bases and J shed 4 bases, with 7 bases lying between them. CDR1 and CDR2 from the germline V gene are MDHEN and SYDVKM. The CDR3: CASSLVANQPQHF. The CDR3 region has the DNA TGTGCCAGCAGTTTGGTAGCTAATCAGCCCCAGCATTTT.

A remark on this clone: The same CDR3 is also encoded by other DNA sequences in this sample. The rearrangement links TRBV5-1 to TRBJ2-5; possibly TRBD2 for D (7 bases). This CDR3 comprises 15 residues. V dropped 0 bases and J dropped 1 base, with 10 bases sitting between them. In germline, CDR1 is SGHRS, CDR2 YFSETQ. The DNA for the CDR3 is TGCGCCAGCAGCTTGGCCGGGGGGCCCCAAGAGACCCAGTACTTC. It codes for CASSLAGGPQETQYF.

The chain recombines TRBV18 with TRBJ1-5; TRBD1 agrees at 9 bases. CDR1 and CDR2 from the germline V gene are KGHSH and LQKENI. This CDR3 region has 16 residues. V lost 4 bases, J lost 4 bases, and 8 bases stayed unmatched. The DNA for the CDR3 is TGTGCCAGCTCACTTCGACAGGGGGTATTAAATCAGCCCCAGCATTTT. This codes for CASSLRQGVLNQPQHF.

About this clone: This sample also contains other DNA sequences that code for the same CDR3. This chain connects TRBV2 to TRBJ1-1, with D possibly TRBD1 on 5 matching bases. Trimming removed 6 bases from V and 11 bases from J, with 16 bases in between. The CDR3 spans 12 residues. Per the germline V gene, CDR1 is SNHLY and CDR2 is FYNNEI. In nucleotides, the CDR3 is TGTGCCAGCAGCTGGGGGGGGGTTTGGGCTTTCTTT. It encodes CASSWGGVWAFF.

The chain couples TRBV28 to TRBJ1-1; D uncertain. CDR1 MDHEN and CDR2 SYDVKM come from the germline V gene. V dropped 2 bases and J dropped 2 bases, with 9 bases sitting between them. The CDR3 sequence is 14 residues long. The CDR3 is CASSLVGPNTEAFF. Written as DNA, the CDR3 is TGTGCCAGCAGTTTAGTGGGCCCTAACACTGAAGCTTTCTTT. Full variable domain (missing parts from reference TRBV28 and TRBJ1-1): DVKVTQSSRYLVKRTGEKVFLECVQDMDHENMFWYRQDPGLGLRLIYFSYDVKMKEKGDIPEGYSVSREKKERFSLILESASTNQTSMYLCASSLVGPNTEAFFGQGTRLTVV.

This clone occurred once. The chain employs TRBV6-1 and TRBJ1-2, with D possibly TRBD1 on 5 matching bases. CDR1 and CDR2 (germline): MNHNS, SASEGT. The length of the CDR3 is 14 residues. Trimming cost V 3 bases and J 6 bases, with 14 bases left between them. The CDR3, as DNA: TGTGCCAGCAGTGATATGGGGGGAGGAGATGGCTACACCTTC. It specifies CASSDMGGGDGYTF.